The clone carrying this T cell receptor beta chain has only a few counts. Its specificity is unknown. Sample-barcoded 5' priming and a J-beta primer mix drove a second PCR of roughly 7 to 11 cycles. Every cDNA molecule bore a tag from a template-switch adaptor containing 12 random nucleotides. TCRdb re-analysed the 5' RACE reads in MiXCR, keeping a single row per CDR3 protein. The sample consists of 550,000 to 750,000 distinct CDR3 sequences, around 20% of them appearing once. The CDR3 extends over 14 amino acids. Losses at the gene ends were 7 bases for V and 11 bases for J; bases not matched to a gene: 14. These data belong to a study of blood T cells in healthy people across ages. Study-wide points: Using unsorted PBMCs precluded a conclusive naive versus antigen-experienced comparison. Total diversity from one million sequenced T cells was likely underestimated.

The sample was blood. This sequence originates from a man between 65 and 85 years old in good health. The gene calls are TRBV12-3 or TRBV12-4 and TRBJ2-5; 9 nucleotides agree with TRBD1. The DNA of the CDR3 is TGTGCCAGCAATATCGGACAGGGGAGATACGAACAGTACTTC. Protein product: CASNIGQGRYEQYF.